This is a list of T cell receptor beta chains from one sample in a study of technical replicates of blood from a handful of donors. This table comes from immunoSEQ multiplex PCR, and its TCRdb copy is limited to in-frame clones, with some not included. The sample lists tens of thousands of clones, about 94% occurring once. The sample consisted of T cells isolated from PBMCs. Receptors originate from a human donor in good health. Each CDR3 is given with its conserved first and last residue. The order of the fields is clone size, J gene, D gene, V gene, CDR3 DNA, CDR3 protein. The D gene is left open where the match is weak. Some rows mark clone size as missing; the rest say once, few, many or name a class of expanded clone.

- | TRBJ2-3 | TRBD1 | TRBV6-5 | TGTGCCAGCAGTTACTCAGACAGGGGTAGCACAGATACGCAGTATTTT | CASSYSDRGSTDTQYF
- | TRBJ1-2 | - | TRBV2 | TGTGCCAGCAGTGAGACGACACAGAACTATGGCTACACCTTC | CASSETTQNYGYTF
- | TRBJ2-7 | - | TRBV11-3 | TGTGCCAGCAGCCCCCGGGGGTACGAGCAGTACTTC | CASSPRGYEQYF
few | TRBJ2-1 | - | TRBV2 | TGTGCCAGCAGTGTAGACAGCCAGAGCTCCTACAATGAGCAGTTCTTC | CASSVDSQSSYNEQFF
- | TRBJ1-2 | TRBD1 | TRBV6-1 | TGTGCCAGCAGTCAAAGGGACAGCTCAGACTATGGCTACACCTTC | CASSQRDSSDYGYTF
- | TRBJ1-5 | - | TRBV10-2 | TGCGCCAGCAGTGCTGGCAATCAGCCCCAGCATTTT | CASSAGNQPQHF
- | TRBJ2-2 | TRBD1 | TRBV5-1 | TGCGCCAGCACCCGACAGGGGGCGCCGGGCGGGGAGCTGTTTTTT | CASTRQGAPGGELFF
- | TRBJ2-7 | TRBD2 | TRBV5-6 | TGTGCCAGCAGCCCGGGGGGGAGCTCCTACGAGCAGTACTTC | CASSPGGSSYEQYF
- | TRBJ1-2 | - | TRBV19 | TGTGCCAGTAACAGCCATGCCAATTCTAACTATGGCTACACCTTC | CASNSHANSNYGYTF
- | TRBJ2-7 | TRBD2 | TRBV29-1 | TGCAGCGTTCAGGGAGGGTTCCCCTACGAGCAGTACTTC | CSVQGGFPYEQYF
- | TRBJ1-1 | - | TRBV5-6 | TGTGCCAGCAGCCATGTCACAGGAGTTGAAGCTTTCTTT | CASSHVTGVEAFF
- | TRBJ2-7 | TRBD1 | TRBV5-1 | TGCGCCAGCAGCTCAACTGGGGACAGACCGGCCTACGAGCAGTACTTC | CASSSTGDRPAYEQYF
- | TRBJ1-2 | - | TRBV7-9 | TGTGCCAGCAGCTTAGTAGGGGGACAAAACTATGGCTACACCTTC | CASSLVGGQNYGYTF
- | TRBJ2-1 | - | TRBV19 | TGTGCCAGTAATAGTCTTCCAGGGGATACAAATGAGCAGTTCTTC | CASNSLPGDTNEQFF
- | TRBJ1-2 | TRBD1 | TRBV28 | TGTGCCAGCAGTTGGACAGGGAACTATGGCTACACCTTC | CASSWTGNYGYTF
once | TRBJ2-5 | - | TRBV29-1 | TGCAGCGTTGGTATAGGGGGTGAGACCCAGTACTTC | CSVGIGGETQYF
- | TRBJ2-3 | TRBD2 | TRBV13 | TGTGCCAGCAGCCCCAACGGGGGGGAGAAGTCAGATACGCAGTATTTT | CASSPNGGEKSDTQYF
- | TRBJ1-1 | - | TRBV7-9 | TGTGCCAGCAGCCCAAGGGGGATCCTGAACACTGAAGCTTTCTTT | CASSPRGILNTEAFF
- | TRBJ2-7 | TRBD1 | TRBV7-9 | TGTGCCAGCAACGCCGCGATGGGACAGGGGGGAGACTCCTACGAGCAGTACTTC | CASNAAMGQGGDSYEQYF